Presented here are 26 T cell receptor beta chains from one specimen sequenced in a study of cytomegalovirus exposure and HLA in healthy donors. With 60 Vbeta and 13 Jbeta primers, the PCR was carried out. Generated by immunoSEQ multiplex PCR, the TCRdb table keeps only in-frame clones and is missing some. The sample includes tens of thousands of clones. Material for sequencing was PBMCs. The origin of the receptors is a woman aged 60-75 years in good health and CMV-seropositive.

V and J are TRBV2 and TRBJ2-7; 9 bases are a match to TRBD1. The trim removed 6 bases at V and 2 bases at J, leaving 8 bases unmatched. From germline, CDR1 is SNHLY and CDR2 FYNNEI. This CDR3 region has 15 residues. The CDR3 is CASRPGTGNPYEQYF. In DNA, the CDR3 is TGTGCCAGCAGACCCGGGACAGGGAACCCCTACGAGCAGTACTTC.

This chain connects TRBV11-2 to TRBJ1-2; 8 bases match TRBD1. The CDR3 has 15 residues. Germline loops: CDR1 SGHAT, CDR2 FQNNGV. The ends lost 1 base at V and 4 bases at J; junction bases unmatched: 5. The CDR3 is CASSLGQDRGYGYTF. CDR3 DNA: TGTGCCAGCAGCTTAGGACAAGACAGGGGCTATGGCTACACCTTC.

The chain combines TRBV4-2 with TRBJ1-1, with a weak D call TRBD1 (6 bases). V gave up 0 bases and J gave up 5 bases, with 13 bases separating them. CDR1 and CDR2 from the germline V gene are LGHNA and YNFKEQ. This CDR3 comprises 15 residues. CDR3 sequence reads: CASSQETGGGTEAFF. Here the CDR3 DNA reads TGTGCCAGCAGCCAAGAAACGGGAGGGGGGACTGAAGCTTTCTTT.

This CDR3 reads CASSQDAGLAGGEKNQYF. CDR3 DNA: TGCGCCAGCAGCCAAGATGCCGGACTAGCGGGGGGTGAAAAGAACCAGTACTTC. The rearrangement links TRBV4-3 to TRBJ2-5; 14 positions agree with TRBD2. The CDR3 consists of 18 residues. Germline-derived CDR1 and CDR2 are LGHNA and YSLEER. V trimming: 0 bases; J trimming: 10 bases; junction bases outside the gene matches: 13.

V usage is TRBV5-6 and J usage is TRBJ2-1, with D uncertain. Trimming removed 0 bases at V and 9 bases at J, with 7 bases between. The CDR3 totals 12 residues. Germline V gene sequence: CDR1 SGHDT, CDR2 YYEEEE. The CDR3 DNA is TGTGCCAGCAGCTTGGTATCCCCTGAGCAGTTCTTC. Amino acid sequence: CASSLVSPEQFF.

CDR3 residues: CASSALGAEQYF. The CDR3 DNA sequence: TGTGCCAGTAGTGCCCTCGGAGCCGAGCAGTACTTC. This chain connects TRBV19 to TRBJ2-7; D uncertain. The germline gives CDR1 LNHDA, CDR2 SQIVND (reference sequence). CDR3 size: 12 residues. Trimming removed 5 bases from V and 6 bases from J, with 11 bases in between.

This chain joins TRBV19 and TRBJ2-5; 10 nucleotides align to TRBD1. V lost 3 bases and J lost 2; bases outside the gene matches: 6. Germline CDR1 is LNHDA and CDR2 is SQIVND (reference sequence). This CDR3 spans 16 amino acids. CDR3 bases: TGTGCCAGTAGTATCGAGGGACAGGGGCTACAAGAGACCCAGTACTTC. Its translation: CASSIEGQGLQETQYF.

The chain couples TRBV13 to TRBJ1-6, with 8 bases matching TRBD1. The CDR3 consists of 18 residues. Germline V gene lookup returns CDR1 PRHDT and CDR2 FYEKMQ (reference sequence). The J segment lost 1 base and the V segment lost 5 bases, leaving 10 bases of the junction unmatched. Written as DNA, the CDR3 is TGTGCCAGCAGCATACGATACAGGGGGAGATCCTATAATTCACCCCTCCACTTT. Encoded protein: CASSIRYRGRSYNSPLHF.

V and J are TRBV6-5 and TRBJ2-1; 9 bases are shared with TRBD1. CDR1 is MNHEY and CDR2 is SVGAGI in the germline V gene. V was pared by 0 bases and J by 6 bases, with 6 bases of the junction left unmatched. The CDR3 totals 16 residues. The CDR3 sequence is CASSYSGTGMVNEQFF. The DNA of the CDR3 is TGTGCCAGCAGTTACTCCGGGACAGGGATGGTCAATGAGCAGTTCTTC.

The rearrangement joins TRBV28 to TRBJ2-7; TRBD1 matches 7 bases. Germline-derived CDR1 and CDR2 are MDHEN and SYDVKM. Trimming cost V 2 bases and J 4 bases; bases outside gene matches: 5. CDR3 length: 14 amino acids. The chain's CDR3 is CASSLLQGRYEQYF. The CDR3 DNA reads TGTGCCAGCAGTTTACTACAGGGGCGGTACGAGCAGTACTTC.

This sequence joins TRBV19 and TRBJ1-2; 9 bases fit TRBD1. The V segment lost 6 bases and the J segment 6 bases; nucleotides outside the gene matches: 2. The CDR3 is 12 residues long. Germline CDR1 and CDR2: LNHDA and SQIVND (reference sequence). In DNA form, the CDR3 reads TGTGCCAGTAGGGACAGGGGAGATGGCTACACCTTC. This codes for CASRDRGDGYTF.

CDR3 residues: CASSGGDRARLFGTEAFF. In DNA, the CDR3 is TGTGCCAGCAGCGGAGGGGACAGGGCTCGCCTATTCGGCACTGAAGCTTTCTTT. V is TRBV9 and J is TRBJ1-1; 9 bases match TRBD1. After removal of 3 bases from V and 4 bases from J, the junction contained 16 bases not matched to a gene. CDR3 length: 18 residues. The germline V gene has CDR1 SGDLS and CDR2 YYNGEE.

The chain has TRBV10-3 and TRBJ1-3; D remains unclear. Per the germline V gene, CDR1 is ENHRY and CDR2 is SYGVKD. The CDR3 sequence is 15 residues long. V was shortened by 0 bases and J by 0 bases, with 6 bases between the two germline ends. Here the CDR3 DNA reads TGTGCCATCAGTGAGTCTGGCAGCTCTGGAAACACCATATATTTT. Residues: CAISESGSSGNTIYF.

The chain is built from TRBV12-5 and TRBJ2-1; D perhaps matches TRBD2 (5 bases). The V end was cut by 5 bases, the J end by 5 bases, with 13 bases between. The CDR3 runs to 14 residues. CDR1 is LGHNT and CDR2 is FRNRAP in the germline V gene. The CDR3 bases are TGTGCTAGTGGTACCGGGAAAGCTAACAATGAGCAGTTCTTC. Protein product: CASGTGKANNEQFF.

The CDR3 region is CASSQADGGNEKLFF. Written as DNA, the CDR3 is TGTGCCAGCAGCCAAGCGGACGGAGGAAATGAAAAACTGTTTTTT. The rearrangement uses TRBV14 and TRBJ1-4; no clear D gene. Per germline, CDR1 SGHDN and CDR2 FVKESK. V lost 1 base to trimming and J lost 5 bases, with 11 bases between them. The CDR3 contains 15 residues.

The CDR3 nucleotides are TGTGCCAGTAGTATGGGGACAGCGTATAGCACAGATACGCAGTATTTT. This codes for CASSMGTAYSTDTQYF. The genes are TRBV19 and TRBJ2-3; 7 nucleotides align to TRBD1. The germline V gene has CDR1 LNHDA and CDR2 SQIVND (reference sequence). J gave up 0 bases and V 3 bases, and 6 bases lay outside the gene matches. There are 16 residues in the CDR3.

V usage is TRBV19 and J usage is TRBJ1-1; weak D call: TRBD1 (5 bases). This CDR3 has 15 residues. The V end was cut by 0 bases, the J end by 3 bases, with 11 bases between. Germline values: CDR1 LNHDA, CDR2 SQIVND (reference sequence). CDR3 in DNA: TGTGCCAGTAGTATAGATCGGGGGACGGACACTGAAGCTTTCTTT. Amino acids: CASSIDRGTDTEAFF. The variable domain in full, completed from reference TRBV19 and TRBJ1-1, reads DGGITQSPKYLFRKEGQNVTLSCEQNLNHDAMYWYRQDPGQGLRLIYYSQIVNDFQKGDIAEGYSVSREKKESFPLTVTSAQKNPTAFYLCASSIDRGTDTEAFFGQGTRLTVV.

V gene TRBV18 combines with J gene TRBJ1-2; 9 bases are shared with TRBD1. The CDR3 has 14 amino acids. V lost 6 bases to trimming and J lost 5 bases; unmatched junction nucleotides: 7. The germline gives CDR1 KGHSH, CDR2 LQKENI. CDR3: CASSQDRGAYGYTF. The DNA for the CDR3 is TGTGCCAGCTCGCAGGACAGGGGAGCGTATGGCTACACCTTC.

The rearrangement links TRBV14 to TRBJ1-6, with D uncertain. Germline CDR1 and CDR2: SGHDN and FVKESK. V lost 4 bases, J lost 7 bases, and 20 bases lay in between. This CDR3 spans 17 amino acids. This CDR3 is CASSPGGMTRINSPLHF. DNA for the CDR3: TGTGCCAGCAGCCCAGGAGGAATGACTCGAATAAATTCACCCCTCCACTTT.

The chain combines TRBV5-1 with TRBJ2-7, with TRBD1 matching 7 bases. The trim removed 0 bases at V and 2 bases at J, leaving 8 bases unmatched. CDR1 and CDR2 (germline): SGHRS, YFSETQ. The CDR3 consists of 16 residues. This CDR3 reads CASSLDPGQYAYEQYF. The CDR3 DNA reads TGCGCCAGCAGCTTGGATCCGGGACAGTACGCCTACGAGCAGTACTTC.

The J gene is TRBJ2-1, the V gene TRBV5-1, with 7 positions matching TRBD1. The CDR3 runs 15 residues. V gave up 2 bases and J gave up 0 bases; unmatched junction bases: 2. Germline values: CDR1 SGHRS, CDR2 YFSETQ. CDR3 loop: CASSLRDSSYNEQFF. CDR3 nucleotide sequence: TGCGCCAGCAGCTTACGGGACAGCTCCTACAATGAGCAGTTCTTC.

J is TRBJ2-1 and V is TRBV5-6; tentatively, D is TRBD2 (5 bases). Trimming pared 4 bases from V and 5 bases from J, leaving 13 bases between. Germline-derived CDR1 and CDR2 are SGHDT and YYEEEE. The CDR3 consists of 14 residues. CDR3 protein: CASSLRTVHNEQFF. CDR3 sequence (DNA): TGTGCCAGCAGCCTAAGGACTGTACACAATGAGCAGTTCTTC.

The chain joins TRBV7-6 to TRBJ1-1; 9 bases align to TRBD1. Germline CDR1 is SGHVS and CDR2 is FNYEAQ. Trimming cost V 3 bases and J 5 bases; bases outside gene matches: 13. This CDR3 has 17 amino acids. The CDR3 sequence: CASSFFETGGEETEAFF. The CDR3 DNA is TGTGCCAGCAGCTTTTTTGAGACAGGGGGTGAGGAGACTGAAGCTTTCTTT.

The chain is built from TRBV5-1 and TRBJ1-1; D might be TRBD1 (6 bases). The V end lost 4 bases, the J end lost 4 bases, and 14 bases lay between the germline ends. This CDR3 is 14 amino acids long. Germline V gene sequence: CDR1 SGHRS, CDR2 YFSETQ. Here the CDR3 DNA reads TGCGCCAGCAGCCCTCAACAGGGCGGCACTGAAGCTTTCTTT. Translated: CASSPQQGGTEAFF. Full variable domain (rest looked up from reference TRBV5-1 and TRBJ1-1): KAGVTQTPRYLIKTRGQQVTLSCSPISGHRSVSWYQQTPGQGLQFLFEYFSETQRNKGNFPGRFSGRQFSNSRSEMNVSTLELGDSALYLCASSPQQGGTEAFFGQGTRLTVV.

CDR3 loop: CASSLSVAYYGYTF. The DNA of the CDR3 is TGTGCCAGCAGTTTATCCGTAGCTTACTATGGCTACACCTTC. This chain connects TRBV28 to TRBJ1-2; no definite D call. V was clipped by 1 base and J by 3 bases, with 9 bases between them. CDR1 is MDHEN, CDR2 SYDVKM, per germline. The CDR3 runs 14 residues.

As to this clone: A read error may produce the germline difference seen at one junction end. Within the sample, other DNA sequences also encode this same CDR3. CDR3 sequence: CASSSGTFSLHF. CDR3 DNA sequence: TGTGCCAGCAGTTCGGGGACATTTTCCCTACACTTT. The chain uses TRBV6-5 and TRBJ1-6, with TRBD1 as a possible D gene (6 bases). The germline CDR1 and CDR2 sequences are MNHEY and SVGAGI. CDR3 length: 12 residues.